By sample share, the clone carrying this T cell receptor beta chain is medium-sized. This specimen comes from a study of naive and memory T cell subsets. The beta constant-region primer was an equimolar mix of two oligonucleotides covering TRBC1 and TRBC2. The ligated cDNA underwent four PCR rounds using SP2 and nested alpha and beta constant-region primers. Using its own MiXCR run on the UMI-ligation and nested PCR reads, TCRdb lists one record per CDR3 protein. The profile shows over 25,000 distinct CDR3 sequences, around 20% of them singletons. Trimming shortened V by 1 base and J by 1 base, and 6 bases separated the two germline ends. This CDR3 is 13 amino acids long. Looked up from germline, CDR1 is DFQATT and CDR2 is SNEGSKA (reference sequence).

This chain uses TRBV20-1 with TRBJ2-3; D is unclear. The TCR originated in a human donor in good health. The sequencing sample was made of effector memory CD4+ T cells from blood. Subset here: effector memory, CD45RA- CD27-. The CDR3 nucleotides are TGCAGTGCTAGAGTGGACGGCACAGATACGCAGTATTTT. Residues: CSARVDGTDTQYF.